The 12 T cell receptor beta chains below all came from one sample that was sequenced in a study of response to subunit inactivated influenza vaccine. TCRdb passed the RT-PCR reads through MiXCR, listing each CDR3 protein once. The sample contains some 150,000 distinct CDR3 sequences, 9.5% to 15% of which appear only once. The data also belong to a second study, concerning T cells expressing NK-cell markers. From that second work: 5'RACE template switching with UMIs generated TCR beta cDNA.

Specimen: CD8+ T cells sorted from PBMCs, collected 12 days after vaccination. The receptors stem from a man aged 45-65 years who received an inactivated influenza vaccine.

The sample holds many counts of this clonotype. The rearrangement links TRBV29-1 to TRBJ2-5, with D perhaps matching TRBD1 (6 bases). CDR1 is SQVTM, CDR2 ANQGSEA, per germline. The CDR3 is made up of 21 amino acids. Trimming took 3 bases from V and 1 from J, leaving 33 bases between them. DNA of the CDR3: TGCAGCGTTGAGGGACAAATGGACACCGGCGGTACGGCTTGGGGCCAAGAGACCCAGTACTTC. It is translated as CSVEGQMDTGGTAWGQETQYF.

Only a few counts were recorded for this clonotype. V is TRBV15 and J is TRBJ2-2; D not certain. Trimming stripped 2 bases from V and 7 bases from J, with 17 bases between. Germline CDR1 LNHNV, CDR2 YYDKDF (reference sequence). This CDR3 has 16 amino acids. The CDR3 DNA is TGTGCCACCAGCAGAAATTCACCGGGTCCCCACGGGGAGCTGTTTTTT. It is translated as CATSRNSPGPHGELFF.

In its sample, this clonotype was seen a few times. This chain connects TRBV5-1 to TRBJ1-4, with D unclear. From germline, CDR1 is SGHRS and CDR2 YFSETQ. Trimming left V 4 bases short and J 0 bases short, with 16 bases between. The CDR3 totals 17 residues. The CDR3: CASSPGRKAATNEKLFF. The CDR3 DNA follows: TGCGCCAGCAGCCCGGGCAGGAAAGCGGCAACTAATGAAAAACTGTTTTTT.

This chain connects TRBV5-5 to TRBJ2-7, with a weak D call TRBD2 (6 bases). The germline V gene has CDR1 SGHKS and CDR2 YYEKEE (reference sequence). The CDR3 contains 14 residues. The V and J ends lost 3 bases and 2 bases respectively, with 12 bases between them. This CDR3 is CASSYGGNPYEQYF. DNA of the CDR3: TGTGCCAGCAGCTACGGGGGAAACCCCTACGAGCAGTACTTC.

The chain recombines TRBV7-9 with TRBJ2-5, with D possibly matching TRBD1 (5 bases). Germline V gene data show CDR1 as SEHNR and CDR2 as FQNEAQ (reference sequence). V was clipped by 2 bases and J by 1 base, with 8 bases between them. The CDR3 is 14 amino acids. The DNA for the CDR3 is TGTGCCAGCAGCTTATACAGGACCCAAGAGACCCAGTACTTC. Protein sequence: CASSLYRTQETQYF.

The CDR3 spells CSARDLGGQTQETQYF. CDR3 sequence (DNA): TGCAGTGCTAGAGATCTCGGGGGACAGACACAAGAGACCCAGTACTTC. The V call is TRBV20-1, the J call TRBJ2-5; D may be TRBD1 (7 bases). The CDR3 has 16 amino acids. Germline V gene sequence: CDR1 DFQATT, CDR2 SNEGSKA (reference sequence). With 0 bases removed from V and 2 bases from J, the gap between germline ends came to 16 bases.

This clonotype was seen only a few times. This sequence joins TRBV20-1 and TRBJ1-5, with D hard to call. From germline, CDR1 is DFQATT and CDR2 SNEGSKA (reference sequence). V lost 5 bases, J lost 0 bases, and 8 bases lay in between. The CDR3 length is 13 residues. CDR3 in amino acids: CSASGGSNQPQHF. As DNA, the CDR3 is TGCAGTGCTTCGGGAGGTAGCAATCAGCCCCAGCATTTT.

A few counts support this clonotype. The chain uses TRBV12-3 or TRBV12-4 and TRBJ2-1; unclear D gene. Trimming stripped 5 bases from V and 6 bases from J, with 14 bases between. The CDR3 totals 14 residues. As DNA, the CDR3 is TGTGCCAGCAGTCACAACCGGGCCACCAATGAGCAGTTCTTC. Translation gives CASSHNRATNEQFF.

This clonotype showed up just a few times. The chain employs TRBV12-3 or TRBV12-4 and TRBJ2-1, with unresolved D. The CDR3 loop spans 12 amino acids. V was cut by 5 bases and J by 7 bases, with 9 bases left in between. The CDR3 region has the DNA TGTGCCAGCAGTCTCTTTCCGAATGAGCAGTTCTTC. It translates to CASSLFPNEQFF.

In DNA form, the CDR3 reads TGTGCCAGCAGTGCGGGACTAGCGGGAGAGCAGTTCTTC. As protein: CASSAGLAGEQFF. The V gene is TRBV28, the J gene TRBJ2-1; 13 nucleotides agree with TRBD2. CDR1 is MDHEN and CDR2 is SYDVKM in the germline V gene. CDR3 length equals 13 residues. With V trimmed by 5 bases and J by 10 bases, 2 bases remained unmatched.

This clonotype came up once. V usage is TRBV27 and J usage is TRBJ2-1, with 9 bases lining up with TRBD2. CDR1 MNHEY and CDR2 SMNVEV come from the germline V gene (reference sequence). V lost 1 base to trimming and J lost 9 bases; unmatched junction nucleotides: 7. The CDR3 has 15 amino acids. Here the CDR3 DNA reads TGTGCCAGCAGTTTATTGGCGGGGGGGCCGGGTGAGCAGTTCTTC. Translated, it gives CASSLLAGGPGEQFF.

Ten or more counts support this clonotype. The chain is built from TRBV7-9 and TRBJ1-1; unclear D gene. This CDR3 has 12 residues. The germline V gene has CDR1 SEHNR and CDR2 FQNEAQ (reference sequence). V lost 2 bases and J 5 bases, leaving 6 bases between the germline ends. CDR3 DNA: TGTGCCAGCAGCTTAAAGGGTACTGAAGCTTTCTTT. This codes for CASSLKGTEAFF.